Each of the 30 T cell receptor beta chains below was sequenced from the same sample in a study of T cells in Graves' hyperthyroidism and ophthalmopathy. TCR beta CDR3 region amplification was performed from RNA transcripts. When the TCR CDR3 underwent first-round RT-PCR, the HTBI primer set was used. TCRdb reprocessed the multiplex PCR reads via MiXCR and lists one record per CDR3 protein. Found here are roughly 740,000 distinct CDR3 sequences, around 15% of them singletons; the top ten hold approximately 8.4%. Sequenced sample: blood. These TCRs come from a man younger than 35 with Graves' hyperthyroidism.

The genes are TRBV19 and TRBJ2-7; 7 nucleotides align to TRBD2. Germline values: CDR1 LNHDA, CDR2 SQIVND (reference sequence). The CDR3 is made up of 16 amino acids. The V segment lost 0 bases and the J segment 0 bases; nucleotides outside the gene matches: 5. The CDR3 region is CASSIEAGLLSYEQYF. DNA of the CDR3: TGTGCCAGTAGTATAGAAGCGGGACTCCTCTCCTACGAGCAGTACTTC.

The chain joins TRBV7-3 to TRBJ2-5, with 13 bases identical to TRBD2. V lost 4 bases, J lost 5 bases, and 10 bases stayed unmatched. The V gene's germline CDR1 is SGHTA and CDR2 FQGTGA. This CDR3 has 17 amino acids. CDR3 amino acids: CASSSWTSGSLWETQYF. DNA for the CDR3: TGTGCCAGCAGCTCATGGACTAGCGGGAGCCTCTGGGAGACCCAGTACTTC. Variable domain in full (rest from reference TRBV7-3 and TRBJ2-5): GAGVSQTPSNKVTEKGKYVELRCDPISGHTALYWYRQSLGQGPEFLIYFQGTGAADDSGLPNDRFFAVRPEGSVSTLKIQRTERGDSAVYLCASSSWTSGSLWETQYFGPGTRLLVL.

This clonotype came up a few times. The chain joins TRBV5-4 to TRBJ1-2; D unclear. CDR1 and CDR2 from the germline V gene are SGHNT and YYREEE (reference sequence). The V and J ends lost 5 bases and 6 bases respectively, with 5 bases between them. CDR3 length: 10 amino acids. The CDR3 DNA is TGTGCCAGCAGTCCCGATGGCTACACCTTC. It codes for CASSPDGYTF.

The V call is TRBV29-1, the J call TRBJ2-1; 9 nucleotides match TRBD2. Germline values: CDR1 SQVTM, CDR2 ANQGSEA. The CDR3 has 15 residues. Losses at the gene ends were 8 bases for V and 1 base for J; bases not matched to a gene: 9. In DNA, the CDR3 is TGCAGCTCTATAAAAGCGGGAGGTTCCTACAATGAGCAGTTCTTC. Amino acids: CSSIKAGGSYNEQFF.

The rearrangement joins TRBV10-3 to TRBJ1-1, with a weak D call TRBD1 (5 bases). V lost 7 bases, J lost 1 base, and 13 bases lay in between. The germline V gene has CDR1 ENHRY and CDR2 SYGVKD. The CDR3 has 14 residues. CDR3 in DNA: TGTGCCATCAAAGGGGATTCGAGGAACACTGAAGCTTTCTTT. Translated: CAIKGDSRNTEAFF.

The chain couples TRBV3-1 to TRBJ2-3, with D tentatively TRBD2 (6 bases). This CDR3 is 14 amino acids long. CDR1 LGHDT and CDR2 YNNKEL come from the germline V gene (reference sequence). Between the trimmed V and J ends, which lost 0 bases and 6 bases, there was a span of 10 bases. DNA of the CDR3: TGTGCCAGCAGCCAAGAAAGCCTAGCGGATACGCAGTATTTT. This codes for CASSQESLADTQYF.

The chain recombines TRBV24-1 with TRBJ2-1, with 9 bases lining up with TRBD1. This CDR3 has 15 amino acids. Trimming took 3 bases from V and 5 from J; bases not matched to a gene: 4. CDR1 is KGHDR, CDR2 SFDVKD, per germline. CDR3 residues: CATSDIQGANNEQFF. The DNA of the CDR3 is TGTGCCACCAGTGATATACAGGGGGCGAACAATGAGCAGTTCTTC.

This clonotype occurred many times. In DNA form, the CDR3 reads TGTGCCAGCAGCCTCTCCGGGACAAACTCCTACAATGAGCAGTTCTTC. Translating gives CASSLSGTNSYNEQFF. This sequence joins TRBV28 and TRBJ2-1; weak D call: TRBD1 (6 bases). Germline CDR1 MDHEN, CDR2 SYDVKM. The germline V and J ends were trimmed by 6 bases and 0 bases, with 15 bases remaining between them. The CDR3 runs 16 residues.

This clonotype turned up a few times. The chain joins TRBV20-1 to TRBJ2-5, with D possibly being TRBD1 (5 bases). Germline V gene sequence: CDR1 DFQATT, CDR2 SNEGSKA (reference sequence). This CDR3 has 14 residues. V was clipped by 4 bases and J by 2 bases, with 14 bases between them. CDR3 DNA sequence: TGCAGTGCTACCAAGACAGCCTTACAAGAGACCCAGTACTTC. This gives the protein CSATKTALQETQYF.

The table lists this clonotype with many counts. This chain links TRBV2 with TRBJ2-1, with D perhaps TRBD2 (5 bases). Between the trimmed V and J ends, which lost 8 bases and 4 bases, there was a span of 18 bases. This CDR3 is built from 15 residues. The germline CDR1 and CDR2 sequences are SNHLY and FYNNEI. For the CDR3, the DNA is TGTGCCAGCCCGGGTCCTTCCACGGGGTACAATGAGCAGTTCTTC. Its protein product is CASPGPSTGYNEQFF.

The chain combines TRBV25-1 with TRBJ2-7; D ambiguous. Germline lookup yields CDR1 MGHDK and CDR2 SYGVNS. The CDR3 is 12 amino acids. The V end was cut by 2 bases, the J end by 9 bases, with 11 bases between. The CDR3 nucleotides are TGTGCCAGCAGTGAAGGAAGGTCCGGGCAGTACTTC. Its translation is CASSEGRSGQYF.

The rearrangement uses TRBV7-2 and TRBJ2-6; D gene uncertain. In germline, CDR1 is SGHTA, CDR2 FQGNSA. This CDR3 spans 19 amino acids. The V gene lost 1 base and the J gene lost 4 bases, with 20 bases spanning the gap. The CDR3 region has the DNA TGTGCCAGCAGCTTAGTTCGGCAGGTTCTAAGTGGAGGGGCCAACGTCCTGACTTTC. Residues: CASSLVRQVLSGGANVLTF.

J is TRBJ2-3 and V is TRBV11-3; perhaps TRBD2 as D (6 bases). This CDR3 is built from 14 residues. Germline loops: CDR1 SGHNT, CDR2 YENEEA. Trimming pared 5 bases from V and 4 bases from J, leaving 13 bases between. The CDR3 here is CASSPKPGADTQYF. CDR3 sequence (DNA): TGTGCCAGCAGCCCGAAACCGGGAGCAGATACGCAGTATTTT.

This clonotype was observed a handful of times. This chain links TRBV19 with TRBJ2-5; 7 positions agree with TRBD1. Germline trimming cut 5 bases from V and 4 bases from J; bases unmatched to any gene: 13. The CDR3 totals 16 residues. Germline CDR1 reads LNHDA; CDR2 reads SQIVND (reference sequence). This chain's CDR3 is CASSLRDSAWAETQYF. CDR3 coding DNA: TGTGCCAGTAGTTTGAGGGACAGTGCTTGGGCAGAGACCCAGTACTTC. Variable domain in full (rest from reference TRBV19 and TRBJ2-5): DGGITQSPKYLFRKEGQNVTLSCEQNLNHDAMYWYRQDPGQGLRLIYYSQIVNDFQKGDIAEGYSVSREKKESFPLTVTSAQKNPTAFYLCASSLRDSAWAETQYFGPGTRLLVL.

Of note for this clonotype: Given a much more abundant clone one base away, this may be a read error. This chain connects TRBV10-3 to TRBJ1-1, with D perhaps matching TRBD1 (5 bases). V shed 11 bases and J shed 0 bases, with 13 bases lying between them. Germline V gene lookup returns CDR1 ENHRY and CDR2 SYGVKD. The CDR3 is made up of 13 amino acids. The CDR3 sequence is CAVAGGVNTEAFF. CDR3 bases: TGTGCCGTCGCGGGAGGGGTGAACACTGAAGCTTTCTTT.

This clonotype was counted many times. The chain carries TRBV2 and TRBJ2-4; D is unresolved. This CDR3 has 10 residues. Germline V gives CDR1 SNHLY, CDR2 FYNNEI. Trimming left V 4 bases short and J 9 bases short, with 4 bases between. The CDR3 here is CASSGGIQYF. In DNA, the CDR3 is TGTGCCAGCAGTGGGGGCATTCAGTACTTC.

This clonotype was detected ten times or more. This rearrangement joins TRBV27 to TRBJ2-2; no clear D. Looked up from germline, CDR1 is MNHEY and CDR2 is SMNVEV (reference sequence). With 6 bases removed from V and 7 bases from J, the gap between germline ends came to 9 bases. The CDR3 runs to 12 residues. In nucleotides, the CDR3 is TGTGCCAGCAGCCCACTCGGCGGGGAGCTGTTTTTT. Translation gives CASSPLGGELFF.

V gene TRBV6-2 or TRBV6-3 combines with J gene TRBJ2-2; D might be TRBD1 (6 bases). The germline CDR1 and CDR2 sequences are MNHEY and SVGEGT. The CDR3 consists of 15 residues. V was clipped by 10 bases and J by 4 bases, with 19 bases between them. CDR3 coding DNA: TGTGCCACCCGGCAAGCAGGGGACGGCACCGGGGAGCTGTTTTTT. It codes for CATRQAGDGTGELFF.

This clonotype was counted many times. This sequence joins TRBV28 and TRBJ1-2; TRBD1 matches 7 bases. The V and J ends lost 5 bases and 4 bases, in that order; junction bases with no gene match: 7. The CDR3 loop spans 14 amino acids. Germline CDR1 MDHEN, CDR2 SYDVKM. The CDR3 nucleotides read TGTGCCAGCAGTCCGGCAGGGGGGGTCTATGGCTACACCTTC. Its protein product is CASSPAGGVYGYTF.

This clonotype was picked up a small number of times. The CDR3, as DNA: TGTGCCACCAAAGTTCGGGACAGATCCACCACGACTAGCGGGAGGGGTACCGGGGAGCTGTTTTTT. Its protein is CATKVRDRSTTTSGRGTGELFF. This sequence joins TRBV2 and TRBJ2-2; TRBD2 agrees at 14 bases. CDR1 is SNHLY, CDR2 FYNNEI, per germline. This CDR3 has 22 residues. The trim removed 10 bases at V and 5 bases at J, leaving 27 bases unmatched.

The chain uses TRBV20-1 and TRBJ2-3, with D uncertain. The V gene's germline CDR1 is DFQATT and CDR2 SNEGSKA (reference sequence). The germline V and J ends were trimmed by 0 bases and 2 bases, with 12 bases remaining between them. This CDR3 is built from 15 residues. Here the CDR3 DNA reads TGCAGTGCTAGAGATCGAGGCGGATACACAGATACGCAGTATTTT. Translating it yields CSARDRGGYTDTQYF.

Regarding this clonotype: One end of the junction varies from germline; a read error may be responsible. The chain joins TRBV7-9 to TRBJ1-4; 7 bases are a match to TRBD1. Germline loops: CDR1 SEHNR, CDR2 FQNEAQ (reference sequence). The CDR3 sequence is 16 residues long. The CDR3 loop is CASTLQGSIDNEKLFF. Written as DNA, the CDR3 is TGTGCCAGCACCTTACAGGGGAGTATTGATAATGAAAAACTGTTTTTT.

This clonotype was detected a few times. The chain employs TRBV28 and TRBJ2-2; 8 nucleotides align to TRBD1. The CDR3 is 15 residues long. Unmatched junction bases numbered 3, after V lost 6 bases and J lost 0 bases. Germline V CDR1 and CDR2: MDHEN, SYDVKM. The CDR3 protein is CASRTQGANTGELFF. CDR3 nucleotide sequence: TGTGCCAGCAGAACACAGGGGGCGAACACCGGGGAGCTGTTTTTT.

The chain recombines TRBV18 with TRBJ2-2; D perhaps matches TRBD2 (6 bases). Germline values: CDR1 KGHSH, CDR2 LQKENI. Trimming took 4 bases from V and 9 from J, leaving 21 bases between them. The CDR3 loop spans 16 amino acids. The CDR3 DNA follows: TGTGCCAGCTCACTTTCCGGGACTCTATACCGCCGGGAGCTGTTTTTT. Its translation is CASSLSGTLYRRELFF.

The rearrangement uses TRBV20-1 and TRBJ2-2; 7 nucleotides match TRBD1. V shed 0 bases and J 6 bases; nucleotides not matched to a gene: 7. Germline CDR1 reads DFQATT; CDR2 reads SNEGSKA (reference sequence). CDR3 length: 15 residues. As DNA, the CDR3 is TGCAGTGCTAGAGATAGGAGGCAGGGGGCCGGGGAGCTGTTTTTT. It encodes CSARDRRQGAGELFF.

The chain carries TRBV7-2 and TRBJ2-2; TRBD2 is a possible D gene (6 bases). V was cut by 3 bases and J by 1 base, with 9 bases left in between. Germline loops: CDR1 SGHTA, CDR2 FQGNSA. The CDR3 has 15 residues. This CDR3 is CASSFWTKNTGELFF. The CDR3 region has the DNA TGTGCCAGCAGCTTTTGGACTAAGAACACCGGGGAGCTGTTTTTT.

This clonotype was seen a few times. This chain uses TRBV20-1 with TRBJ2-7; 11 bases align to TRBD2. The germline CDR1 and CDR2 sequences are DFQATT and SNEGSKA (reference sequence). V was pared by 5 bases and J by 3 bases, with 6 bases of the junction left unmatched. This CDR3 is built from 14 residues. The CDR3 region has the DNA TGCAGTGCTTTAAGGACTAGCGGGTACTACGAGCAGTACTTC. Amino acid sequence: CSALRTSGYYEQYF.

This clonotype was detected a few times. The chain uses TRBV20-1 and TRBJ2-4, with D uncertain. With 5 bases removed from V and 1 base from J, the gap between germline ends came to 9 bases. CDR1 DFQATT and CDR2 SNEGSKA come from the germline V gene (reference sequence). The CDR3 contains 13 residues. This CDR3 is CSAHSGAKNIQYF. The CDR3 bases are TGCAGTGCTCATAGTGGGGCCAAAAACATTCAGTACTTC.

V gene TRBV30 combines with J gene TRBJ1-1; TRBD1 is a possible D gene (5 bases). The CDR3 is made up of 15 amino acids. Trimming pared 2 bases from V and 4 bases from J, leaving 17 bases between. Germline CDR1 is GTSNPN and CDR2 is SVGIG (reference sequence). CDR3 amino acids: CAWSLGGHQSTEAFF. The CDR3 nucleotides are TGTGCCTGGAGTCTTGGCGGACACCAGAGCACTGAAGCTTTCTTT.

The chain employs TRBV6-1 and TRBJ1-6; 9 positions agree with TRBD1. CDR1 and CDR2 from the germline V gene are MNHNS and SASEGT. Trimming at V came to 5 bases and at J to 11 bases, leaving 10 bases not matched to a gene. The CDR3 consists of 15 residues. The CDR3 DNA reads as TGTGCCAGCAGTAGCCGGGACAGGGAAATCGCACCCCTCCACTTT. Encoded protein: CASSSRDREIAPLHF.